The T cell receptor beta chain under discussion was sequenced for a study of human CD4 T cells and Enterobacteriaceae. As for the study in general: Heat-inactivated E. coli, K. pneumoniae, E. aerogenes, S. flexneri, S. sonnei, S. typhimurium, S. aureus stimulated cells.

After roughly 6-7 days, proliferating activated T cells were FACS-sorted as CFSE-low CD25+ ICOS+ cells. At a 2:1 ratio, CFSE-labeled memory CD4+ T cells were cultured with irradiated autologous monocytes pulsed with antigen. Memory CD4+ T cells were sorted as all CD4+ cells except CD45RA+CCR7+CD95- naive cells, over 95% pure. Swiss blood donation centers supplied the healthy donor blood. Sorting first excluded CD8+, CD14+, CD16+, CD56+, CD19+ and CD25-bright cells. Detection sensitivity for CFSE-low antigen-reactive cultures was one cell in 40,000. Assay used: immunoSEQ multiplex PCR; TCRdb lists only in-frame clones, some missing. The sample lists more than 1,000 clones; about 54% were seen once. The germline V gene has CDR1 LNHDA and CDR2 SQIVND (reference sequence). This CDR3 comprises 20 residues. V lost 7 bases, J lost 4 bases, and 23 bases stayed unmatched.

The rearrangement links TRBV19 to TRBJ2-2; 8 nucleotides match TRBD2. The clonotype was recovered from a human donor in good health. The sample consisted of bacteria-reactive CD4+ T cells grown in culture. Subset in this sample: CFSE-low proliferating memory CD4 T cells sorted after in vitro stimulation with a heat-inactivated bacterium or M. tuberculosis lysate. The CDR3 DNA reads as TGTGCCAGTACTCCCCGGGGATTTGCGCTAGCGGGTTCAGCCACCGGGGAGCTGTTTTTT. It yields the protein CASTPRGFALAGSATGELFF.